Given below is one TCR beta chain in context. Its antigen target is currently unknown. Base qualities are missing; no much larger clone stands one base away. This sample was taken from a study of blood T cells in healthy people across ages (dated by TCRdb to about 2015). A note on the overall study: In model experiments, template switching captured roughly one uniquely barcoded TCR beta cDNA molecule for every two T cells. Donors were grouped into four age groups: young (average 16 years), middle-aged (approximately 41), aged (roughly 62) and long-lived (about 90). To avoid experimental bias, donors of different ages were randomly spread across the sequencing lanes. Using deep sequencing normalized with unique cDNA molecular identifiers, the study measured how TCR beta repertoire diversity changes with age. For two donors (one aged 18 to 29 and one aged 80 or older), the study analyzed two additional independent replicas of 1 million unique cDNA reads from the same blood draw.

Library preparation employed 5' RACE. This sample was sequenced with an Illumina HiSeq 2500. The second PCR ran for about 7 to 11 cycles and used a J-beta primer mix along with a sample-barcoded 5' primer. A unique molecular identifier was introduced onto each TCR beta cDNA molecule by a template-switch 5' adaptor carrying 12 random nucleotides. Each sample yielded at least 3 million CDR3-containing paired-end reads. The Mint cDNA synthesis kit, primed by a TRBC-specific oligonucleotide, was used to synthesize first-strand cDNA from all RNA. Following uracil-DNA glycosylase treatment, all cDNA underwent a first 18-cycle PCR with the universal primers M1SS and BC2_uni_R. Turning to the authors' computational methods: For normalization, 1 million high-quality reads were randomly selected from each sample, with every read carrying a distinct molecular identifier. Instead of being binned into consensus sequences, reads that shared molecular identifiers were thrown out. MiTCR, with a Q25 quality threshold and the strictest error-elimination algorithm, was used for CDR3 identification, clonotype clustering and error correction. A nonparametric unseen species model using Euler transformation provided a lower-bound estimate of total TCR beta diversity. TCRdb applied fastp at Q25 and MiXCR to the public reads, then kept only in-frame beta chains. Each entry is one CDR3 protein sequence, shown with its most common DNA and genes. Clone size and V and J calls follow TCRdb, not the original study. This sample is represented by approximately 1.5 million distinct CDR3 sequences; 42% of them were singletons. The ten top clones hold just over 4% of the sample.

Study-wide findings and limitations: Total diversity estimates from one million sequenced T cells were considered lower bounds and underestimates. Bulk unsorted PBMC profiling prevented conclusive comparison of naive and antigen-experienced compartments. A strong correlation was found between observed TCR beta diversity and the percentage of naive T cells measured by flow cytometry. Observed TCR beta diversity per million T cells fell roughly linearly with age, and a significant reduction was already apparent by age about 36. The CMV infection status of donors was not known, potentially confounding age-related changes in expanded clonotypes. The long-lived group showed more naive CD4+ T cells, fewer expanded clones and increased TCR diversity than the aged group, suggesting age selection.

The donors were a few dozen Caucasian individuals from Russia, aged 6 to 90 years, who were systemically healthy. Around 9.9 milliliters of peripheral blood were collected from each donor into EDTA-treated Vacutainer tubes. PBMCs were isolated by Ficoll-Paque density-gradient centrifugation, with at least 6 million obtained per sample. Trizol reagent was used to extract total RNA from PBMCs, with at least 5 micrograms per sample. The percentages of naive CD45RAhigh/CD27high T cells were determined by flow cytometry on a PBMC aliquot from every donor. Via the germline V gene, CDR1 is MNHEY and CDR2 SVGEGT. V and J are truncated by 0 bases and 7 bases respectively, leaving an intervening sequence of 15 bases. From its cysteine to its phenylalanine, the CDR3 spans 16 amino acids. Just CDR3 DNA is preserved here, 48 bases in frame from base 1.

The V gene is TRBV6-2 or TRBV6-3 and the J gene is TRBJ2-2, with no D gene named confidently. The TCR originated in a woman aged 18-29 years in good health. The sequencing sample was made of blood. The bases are TGTGCCAGCAGTTACTCGAGAAGCCCTTGGGTCGGGGAGCTGTTTTTT. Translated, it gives CASSYSRSPWVGELFF.